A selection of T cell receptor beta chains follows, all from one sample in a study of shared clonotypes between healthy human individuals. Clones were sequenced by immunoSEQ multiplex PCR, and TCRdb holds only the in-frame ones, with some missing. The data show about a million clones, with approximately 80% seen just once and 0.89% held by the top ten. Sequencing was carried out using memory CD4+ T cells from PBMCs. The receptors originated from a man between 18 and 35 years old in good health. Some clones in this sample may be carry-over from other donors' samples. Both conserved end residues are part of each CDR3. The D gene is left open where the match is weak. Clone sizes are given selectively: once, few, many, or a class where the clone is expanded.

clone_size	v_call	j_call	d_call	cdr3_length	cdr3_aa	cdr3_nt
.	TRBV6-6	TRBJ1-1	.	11	CASRERKEAFF	TGTGCCAGCAGAGAACGAAAAGAAGCTTTCTTT
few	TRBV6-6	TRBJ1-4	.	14	CASTYEGEEEKLFF	TGTGCCAGCACTTACGAGGGGGAGGAAGAAAAACTGTTTTTT
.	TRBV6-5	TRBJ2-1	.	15	CASSRGLGVVNEQFF	TGTGCCAGCAGCCGCGGACTGGGAGTCGTTAATGAGCAGTTCTTC
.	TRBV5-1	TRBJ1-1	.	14	CASSLQGVGTEAFF	TGCGCCAGCAGCCTACAGGGAGTGGGAACTGAAGCTTTCTTT
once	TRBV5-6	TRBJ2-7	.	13	CASSLGTTPGQYF	TGTGCCAGCAGCTTGGGAACCACCCCCGGGCAGTACTTC
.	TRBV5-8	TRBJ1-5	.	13	CASSLWSNQPQHF	TGTGCCAGCAGCTTGTGGTCTAATCAGCCCCAGCATTTT
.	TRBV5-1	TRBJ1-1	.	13	CASSQNGQSEAFF	TGCGCCAGCAGCCAAAATGGACAGTCTGAAGCTTTCTTT
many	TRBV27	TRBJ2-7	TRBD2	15	CASSLSVAGVYEQYF	TGTGCCAGCAGTTTATCGGTAGCGGGAGTCTACGAGCAGTACTTC
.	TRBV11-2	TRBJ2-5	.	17	CASSRGGAGGLEETQYF	TGTGCCAGCAGCCGGGGAGGGGCAGGGGGCCTGGAGGAGACCCAGTACTTC
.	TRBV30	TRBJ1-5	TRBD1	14	CACRTGQGNQPQHF	TGTGCCTGTAGAACGGGACAGGGCAATCAGCCCCAGCATTTT
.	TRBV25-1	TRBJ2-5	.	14	CASSELDFWETQYF	TGTGCCAGCAGTGAACTTGACTTCTGGGAGACCCAGTACTTC
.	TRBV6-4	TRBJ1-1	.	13	CASSEEEDTEAFF	TGTGCCAGCAGTGAGGAGGAGGACACTGAAGCTTTCTTT
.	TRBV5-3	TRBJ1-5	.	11	CARSFIRKQHF	TGTGCCAGAAGCTTTATTCGTAAGCAGCATTTT
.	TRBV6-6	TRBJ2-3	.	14	CASTFFGGTDTQYF	TGTGCCAGCACCTTCTTTGGAGGCACAGATACGCAGTATTTT
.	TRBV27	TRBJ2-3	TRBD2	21	CASSPLPGLAGRRGGTDTQYF	TGTGCCAGCAGTCCCCTTCCGGGACTAGCGGGTCGAAGGGGGGGCACAGATACGCAGTATTTT
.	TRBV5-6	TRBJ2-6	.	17	CASSSHLLSSGANVLTF	TGTGCCAGCAGCTCCCACCTACTATCATCTGGGGCCAACGTCCTGACTTTC